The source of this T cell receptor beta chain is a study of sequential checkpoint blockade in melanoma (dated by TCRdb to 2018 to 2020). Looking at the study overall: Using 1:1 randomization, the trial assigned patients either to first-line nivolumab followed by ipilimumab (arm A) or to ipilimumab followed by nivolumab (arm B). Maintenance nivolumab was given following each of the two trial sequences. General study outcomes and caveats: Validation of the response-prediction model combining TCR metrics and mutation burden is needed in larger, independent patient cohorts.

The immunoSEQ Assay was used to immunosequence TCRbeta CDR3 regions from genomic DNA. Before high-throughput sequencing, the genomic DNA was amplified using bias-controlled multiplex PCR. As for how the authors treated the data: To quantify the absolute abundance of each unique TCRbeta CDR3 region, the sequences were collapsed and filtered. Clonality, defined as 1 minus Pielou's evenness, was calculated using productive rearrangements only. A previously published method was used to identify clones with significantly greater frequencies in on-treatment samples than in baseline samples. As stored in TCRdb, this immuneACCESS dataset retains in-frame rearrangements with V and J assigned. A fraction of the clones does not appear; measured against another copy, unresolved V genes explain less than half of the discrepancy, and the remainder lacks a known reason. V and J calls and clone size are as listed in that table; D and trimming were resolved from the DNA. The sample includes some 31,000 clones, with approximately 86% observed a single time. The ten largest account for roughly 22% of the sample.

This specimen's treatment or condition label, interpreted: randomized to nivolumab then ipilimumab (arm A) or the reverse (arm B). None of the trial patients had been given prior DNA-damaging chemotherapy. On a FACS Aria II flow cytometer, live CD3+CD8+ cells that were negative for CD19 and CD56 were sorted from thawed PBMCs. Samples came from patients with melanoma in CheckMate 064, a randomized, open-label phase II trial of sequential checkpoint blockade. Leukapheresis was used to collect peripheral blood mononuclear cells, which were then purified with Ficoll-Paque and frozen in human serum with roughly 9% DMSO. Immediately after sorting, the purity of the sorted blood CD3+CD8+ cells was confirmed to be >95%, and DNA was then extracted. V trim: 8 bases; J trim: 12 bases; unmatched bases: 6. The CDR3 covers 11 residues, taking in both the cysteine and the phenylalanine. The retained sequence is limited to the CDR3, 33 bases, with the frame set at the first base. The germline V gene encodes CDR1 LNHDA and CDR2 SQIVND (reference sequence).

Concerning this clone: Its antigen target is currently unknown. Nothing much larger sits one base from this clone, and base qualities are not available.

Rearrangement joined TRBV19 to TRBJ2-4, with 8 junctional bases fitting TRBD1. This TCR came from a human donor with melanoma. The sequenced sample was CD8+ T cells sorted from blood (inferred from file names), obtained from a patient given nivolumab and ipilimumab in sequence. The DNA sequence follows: TGTGCCAGTCACAGGGGGGCGAGTCAGTACTTC. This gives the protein CASHRGASQYF.